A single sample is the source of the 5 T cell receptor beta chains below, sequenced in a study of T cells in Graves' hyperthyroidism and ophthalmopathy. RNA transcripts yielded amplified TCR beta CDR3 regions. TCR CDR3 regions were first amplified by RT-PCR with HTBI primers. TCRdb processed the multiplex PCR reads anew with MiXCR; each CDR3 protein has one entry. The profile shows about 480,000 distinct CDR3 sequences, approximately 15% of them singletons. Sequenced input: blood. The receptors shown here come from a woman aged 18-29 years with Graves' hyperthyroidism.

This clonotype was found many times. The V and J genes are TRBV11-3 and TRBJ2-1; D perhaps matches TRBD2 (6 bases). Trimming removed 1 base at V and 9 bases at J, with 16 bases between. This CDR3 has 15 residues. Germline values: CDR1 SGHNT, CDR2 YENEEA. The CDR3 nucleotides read TGTGCCAGCAGCTTAGTCGGGACCCGAGCGGGTGAGCAGTTCTTC. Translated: CASSLVGTRAGEQFF. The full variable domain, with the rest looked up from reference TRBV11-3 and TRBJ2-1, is EAGVVQSPRYKIIEKKQPVAFWCNPISGHNTLYWYLQNLGQGPELLIRYENEEAVDDSQLPKDRFSAERLKGVDSTLKIQPAELGDSAVYLCASSLVGTRAGEQFFGPGTRLTVL.

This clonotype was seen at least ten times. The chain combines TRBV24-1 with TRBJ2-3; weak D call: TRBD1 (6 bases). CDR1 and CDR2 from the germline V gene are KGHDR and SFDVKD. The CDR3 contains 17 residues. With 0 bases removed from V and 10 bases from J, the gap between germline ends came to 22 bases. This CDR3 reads CATSDLPGHTLLGAQYF. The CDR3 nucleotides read TGTGCCACCAGTGATTTGCCGGGACACACTCTCCTCGGTGCGCAGTATTTT.

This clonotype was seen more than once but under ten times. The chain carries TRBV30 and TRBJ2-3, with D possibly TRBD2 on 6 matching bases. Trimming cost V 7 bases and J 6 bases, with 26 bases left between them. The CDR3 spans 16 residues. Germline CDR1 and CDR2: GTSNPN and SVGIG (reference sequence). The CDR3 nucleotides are TGTGCCTCAACGTTACAATATTGGAGGGCCGGGGATACGCAGTATTTT. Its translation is CASTLQYWRAGDTQYF.

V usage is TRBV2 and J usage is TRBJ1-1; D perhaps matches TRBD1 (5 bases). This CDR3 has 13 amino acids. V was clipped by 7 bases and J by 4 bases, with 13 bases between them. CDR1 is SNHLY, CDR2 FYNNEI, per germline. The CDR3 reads CASTVGGGTEAFF. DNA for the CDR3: TGTGCCAGCACAGTCGGGGGGGGCACTGAAGCTTTCTTT. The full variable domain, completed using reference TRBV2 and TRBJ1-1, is EPEVTQTPSHQVTQMGQEVILRCVPISNHLYFYWYRQILGQKVEFLVSFYNNEISEKSEIFDDQFSVERPDGSNFTLKIRSTKLEDSAMYFCASTVGGGTEAFFGQGTRLTVV.

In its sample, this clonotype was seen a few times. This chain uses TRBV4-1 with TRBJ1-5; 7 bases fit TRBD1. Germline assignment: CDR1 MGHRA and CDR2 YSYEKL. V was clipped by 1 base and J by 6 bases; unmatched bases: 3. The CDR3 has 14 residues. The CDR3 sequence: CASSQAQGGQPQHF. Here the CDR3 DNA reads TGCGCCAGCAGCCAAGCGCAGGGGGGTCAGCCCCAGCATTTT.